In its sample, the clone carrying this TCR beta chain was seen a few times. These data are taken from a study of blood T cell repertoires in COVID-19. Study summary: The study drew acute and convalescent COVID-19 samples from the United States, Italy and Spain. In each case, the material was cDNA or gDNA derived from T cells, B-cell-depleted T cells, or PBMCs.

The V gene's germline CDR1 is MNHNS and CDR2 SASEGT. The CDR3 length is 16 residues. With 4 bases clipped from V and 2 bases from J, the junction kept 5 bases outside the gene matches. Assay: immunoSEQ multiplex PCR; the TCRdb copy retains only in-frame clones and omits some. This sample has roughly 250,000 clones; roughly 84% occur once, and the top ten carry roughly 1.4%. The specimen sequenced was peripheral blood. The sequence was obtained from a woman aged 40 to 49 who had recovered from COVID-19. V is TRBV6-1 and J is TRBJ1-5, with 10 nucleotides matching TRBD1. This CDR3 is CASSGQGAWGNQPQHF. CDR3 DNA sequence: TGTGCCAGCAGTGGACAGGGGGCATGGGGCAATCAGCCCCAGCATTTT.